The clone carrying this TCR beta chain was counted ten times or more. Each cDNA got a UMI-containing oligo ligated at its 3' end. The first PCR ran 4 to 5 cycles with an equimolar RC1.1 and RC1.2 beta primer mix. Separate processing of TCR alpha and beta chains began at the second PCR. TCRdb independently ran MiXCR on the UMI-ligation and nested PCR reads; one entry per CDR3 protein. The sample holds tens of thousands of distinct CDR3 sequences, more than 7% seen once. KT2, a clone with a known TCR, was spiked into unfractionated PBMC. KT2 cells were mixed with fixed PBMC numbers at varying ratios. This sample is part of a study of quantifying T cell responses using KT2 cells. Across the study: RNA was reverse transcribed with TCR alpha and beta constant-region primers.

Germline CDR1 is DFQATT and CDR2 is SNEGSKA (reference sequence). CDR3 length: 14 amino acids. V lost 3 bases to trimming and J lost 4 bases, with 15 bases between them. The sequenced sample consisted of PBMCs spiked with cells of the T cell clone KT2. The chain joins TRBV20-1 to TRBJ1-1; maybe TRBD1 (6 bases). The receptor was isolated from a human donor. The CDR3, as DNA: TGCAGTGCTAGCCCAGGGGAATATGGCACTGAAGCTTTCTTT. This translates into CSASPGEYGTEAFF.